The 8 T cell receptor beta chains presented below share a single source sample, sequenced in a study of neurological immune-mediated disorders. TCRdb processed the 5' RACE reads anew with MiXCR; each CDR3 protein has one entry. The sample holds under 80,000 distinct CDR3 sequences, 13% to 15% seen once. Sequencing was done on a sample of PBMCs. The receptor source for this set is a woman in her forties or fifties in good health.

Ten or more counts support this clonotype. The chain links TRBV12-3 or TRBV12-4 to TRBJ1-1, with D unclear. V was cut by 2 bases and J by 13 bases, with 11 bases left in between. This CDR3 has 11 amino acids. CDR3 in DNA: TGTGCCAGCAGTTTAAGTGAGGACTGTTTCTTT. Protein sequence: CASSLSEDCFF.

At least ten counts were recorded for this clonotype. The gene calls are TRBV7-9 and TRBJ1-5, with unresolved D. Looked up from germline, CDR1 is SEHNR and CDR2 is FQNEAQ (reference sequence). Trimming shortened V by 3 bases and J by 5 bases, and 8 bases separated the two germline ends. The length of the CDR3 is 13 residues. DNA of the CDR3: TGTGCCAGCAGCTTCGACATGTATCAGCCCCAGCATTTT. Translated: CASSFDMYQPQHF.

This clonotype was seen ten or more times. V and J are TRBV20-1 and TRBJ2-2, with 12 bases matching TRBD1. The ends lost 6 bases at V and 7 bases at J; junction bases unmatched: 6. Per the germline V gene, CDR1 is DFQATT and CDR2 is SNEGSKA (reference sequence). The CDR3 is 14 residues long. The CDR3 reads CSAGDRGRRGELFF. The CDR3 coding sequence is TGCAGTGCAGGGGACAGGGGGCGTCGCGGGGAGCTGTTTTTT.

This clonotype was picked up many times. The rearrangement links TRBV7-9 to TRBJ2-1; 8 bases fit TRBD1. The J segment lost 9 bases and the V segment lost 6 bases, leaving 4 bases of the junction unmatched. The CDR3 has 12 amino acids. Germline V lookup: CDR1 SEHNR, CDR2 FQNEAQ (reference sequence). In DNA form, the CDR3 reads TGTGCCAGCAGTGGACAGGGTGGTGAGCAGTTCTTC. Encoded protein: CASSGQGGEQFF.

This clonotype appeared many times. V gene TRBV30 combines with J gene TRBJ1-1, with 8 bases aligning to TRBD1. The CDR3 is made up of 14 amino acids. After removal of 3 bases from V and 1 base from J, the junction contained 4 bases not matched to a gene. In germline, CDR1 is GTSNPN, CDR2 SVGIG (reference sequence). This CDR3 reads CAWSPGQGNTEAFF. The CDR3 nucleotides are TGTGCCTGGAGCCCCGGACAGGGGAACACTGAAGCTTTCTTT.

This clonotype has ten or more counts. In DNA, the CDR3 is TGTGCCAGCAGCTTAGCCGGTCGGGCAGAGACCCAGTACTTC. It is translated as CASSLAGRAETQYF. The chain employs TRBV7-9 and TRBJ2-5, with D unresolved. Germline V CDR1 and CDR2: SEHNR, FQNEAQ (reference sequence). V was clipped by 0 bases and J by 4 bases, with 9 bases between them. This CDR3 region has 14 residues.

This clonotype was recorded at least ten times. This chain connects TRBV7-2 to TRBJ2-2; tentatively, D is TRBD2 (5 bases). This CDR3 contains 16 residues. V lost 0 bases and J 0 bases, leaving 8 bases between the germline ends. CDR1 and CDR2 from the germline V gene are SGHTA and FQGNSA. The CDR3 loop is CASSLAGVPNTGELFF. The CDR3 DNA follows: TGTGCCAGCAGCTTAGCGGGAGTCCCGAACACCGGGGAGCTGTTTTTT.

This clonotype is a singleton in its sample. The junction departs from germline at one end; a sequencing error may be responsible. The chain carries TRBV7-2 and TRBJ1-4; maybe TRBD1 (6 bases). The germline gives CDR1 SGHTA, CDR2 FQGNSA. The CDR3 covers 14 residues. CDR3 nucleotides: TGTGTCAGCAGCGAGTCAGGGGCGGTTGAAAAACTGTTTTTT. This gives the protein CVSSESGAVEKLFF.